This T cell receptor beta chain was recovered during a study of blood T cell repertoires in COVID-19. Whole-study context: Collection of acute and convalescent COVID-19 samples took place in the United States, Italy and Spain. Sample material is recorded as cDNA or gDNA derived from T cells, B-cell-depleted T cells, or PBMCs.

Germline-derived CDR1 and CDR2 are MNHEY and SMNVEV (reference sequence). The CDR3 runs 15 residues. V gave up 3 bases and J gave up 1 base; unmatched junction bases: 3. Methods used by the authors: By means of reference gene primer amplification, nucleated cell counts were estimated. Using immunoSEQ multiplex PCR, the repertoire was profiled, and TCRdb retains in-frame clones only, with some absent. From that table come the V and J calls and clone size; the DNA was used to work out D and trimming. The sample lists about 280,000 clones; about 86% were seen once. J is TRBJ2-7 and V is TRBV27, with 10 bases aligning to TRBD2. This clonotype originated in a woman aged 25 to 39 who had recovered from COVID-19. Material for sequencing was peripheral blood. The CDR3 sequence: CASSLSSGRSYEQYF. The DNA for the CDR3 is TGTGCCAGCAGTTTGAGTAGCGGGAGGTCCTACGAGCAGTACTTC.